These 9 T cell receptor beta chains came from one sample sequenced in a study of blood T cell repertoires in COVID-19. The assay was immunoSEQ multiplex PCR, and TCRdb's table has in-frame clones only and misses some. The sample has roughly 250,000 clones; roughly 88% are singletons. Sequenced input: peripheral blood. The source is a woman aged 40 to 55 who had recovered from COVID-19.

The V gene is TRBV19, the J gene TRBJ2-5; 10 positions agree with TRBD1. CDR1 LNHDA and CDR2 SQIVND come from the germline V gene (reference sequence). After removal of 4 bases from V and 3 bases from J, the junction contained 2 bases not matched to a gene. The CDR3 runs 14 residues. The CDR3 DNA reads TGTGCCAGTAGTACGACAGGGGGCAAAGAGACCCAGTACTTC. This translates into CASSTTGGKETQYF.

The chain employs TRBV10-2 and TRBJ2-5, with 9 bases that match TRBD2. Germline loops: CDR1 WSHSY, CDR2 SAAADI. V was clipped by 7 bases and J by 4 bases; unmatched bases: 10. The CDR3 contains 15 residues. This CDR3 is CASKGLLAGLETQYF. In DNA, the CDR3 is TGCGCCAGCAAAGGTCTGCTAGCGGGGCTAGAGACCCAGTACTTC.

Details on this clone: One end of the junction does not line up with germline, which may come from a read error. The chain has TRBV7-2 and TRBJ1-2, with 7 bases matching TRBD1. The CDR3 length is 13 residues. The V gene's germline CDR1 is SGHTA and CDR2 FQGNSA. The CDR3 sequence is CASSLAPGQSYYF. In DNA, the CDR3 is TGTGCCAGCAGCTTAGCCCCGGGACAGAGCTATTACTTC.

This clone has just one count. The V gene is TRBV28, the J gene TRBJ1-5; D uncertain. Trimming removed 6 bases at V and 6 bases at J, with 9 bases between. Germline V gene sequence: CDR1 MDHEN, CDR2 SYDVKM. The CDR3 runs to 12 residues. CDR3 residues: CASRPPSQPQHF. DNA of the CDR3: TGTGCCAGCAGACCGCCTAGTCAGCCCCAGCATTTT. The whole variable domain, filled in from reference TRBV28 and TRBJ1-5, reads DVKVTQSSRYLVKRTGEKVFLECVQDMDHENMFWYRQDPGLGLRLIYFSYDVKMKEKGDIPEGYSVSREKKERFSLILESASTNQTSMYLCASRPPSQPQHFGDGTRLSIL.

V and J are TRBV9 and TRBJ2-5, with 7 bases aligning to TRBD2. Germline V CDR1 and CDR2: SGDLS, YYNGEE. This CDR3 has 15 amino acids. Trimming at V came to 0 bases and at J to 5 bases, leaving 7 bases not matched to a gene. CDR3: CASSVGKGGSETQYF. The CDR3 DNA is TGTGCCAGCAGCGTAGGGAAGGGCGGGAGTGAGACCCAGTACTTC.

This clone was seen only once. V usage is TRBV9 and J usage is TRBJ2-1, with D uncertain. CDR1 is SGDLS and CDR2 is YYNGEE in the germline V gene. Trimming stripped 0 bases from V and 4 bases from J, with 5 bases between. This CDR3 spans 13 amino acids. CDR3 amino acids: CASSVDGYNEQFF. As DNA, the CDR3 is TGTGCCAGCAGCGTAGACGGGTACAATGAGCAGTTCTTC.

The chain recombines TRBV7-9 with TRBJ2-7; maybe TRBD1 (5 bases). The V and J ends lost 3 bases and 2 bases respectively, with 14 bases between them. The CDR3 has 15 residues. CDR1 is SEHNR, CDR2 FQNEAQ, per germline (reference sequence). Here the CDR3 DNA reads TGTGCCAGCAGCTTTGGGCCAGGGCGGACCTACGAGCAGTACTTC. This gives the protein CASSFGPGRTYEQYF.

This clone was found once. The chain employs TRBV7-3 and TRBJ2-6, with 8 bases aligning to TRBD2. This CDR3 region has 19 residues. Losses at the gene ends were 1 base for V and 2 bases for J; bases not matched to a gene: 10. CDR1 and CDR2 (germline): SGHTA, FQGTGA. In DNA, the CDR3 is TGTGCCAGCAGCTTAAGAGGCCCAGCGGGAGTCGCTGGGGCCAACGTCCTGACTTTC. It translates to CASSLRGPAGVAGANVLTF. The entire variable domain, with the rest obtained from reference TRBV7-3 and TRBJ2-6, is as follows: GAGVSQTPSNKVTEKGKYVELRCDPISGHTALYWYRQSLGQGPEFLIYFQGTGAADDSGLPNDRFFAVRPEGSVSTLKIQRTERGDSAVYLCASSLRGPAGVAGANVLTFGAGSRLTVL.

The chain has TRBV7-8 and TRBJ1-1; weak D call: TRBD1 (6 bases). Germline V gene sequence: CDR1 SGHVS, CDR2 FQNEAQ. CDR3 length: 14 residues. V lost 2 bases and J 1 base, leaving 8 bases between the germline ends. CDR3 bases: TGTGCCAGCAGCTTACAGGGGCAGAACACTGAAGCTTTCTTT. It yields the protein CASSLQGQNTEAFF.